Listed below are T cell receptor beta chains from one sample, sequenced in a study of vaccination and CD4 T cells after COVID-19. These receptors are not linked to any known antigen. TCRdb reprocessed the PCR reads with MiXCR, giving one entry per CDR3 protein. The repertoire has 20,000 to 30,000 distinct CDR3 sequences, approximately 56% of them found once; the top ten carry 7.8%. The sample comprised CD4+ T cells from blood, cultured in vitro. These receptors were collected from a human donor who had recovered from COVID-19. The CDR3 runs from the conserved cysteine through the conserved F or W. The order of the fields is D gene, clone size, J gene, V gene, CDR3 protein, CDR3 DNA. The D gene is left open where the match is weak. A row's size may be missing; if present it is once, few, many or a size class.

d_gene: .; abundance: .; j_gene: TRBJ1-1; v_gene: TRBV15; CDR3aa: CATQFARGTEAFF; CDR3nt: TGTGCCACCCAGTTTGCGAGGGGCACTGAAGCTTTCTTT
d_gene: .; abundance: .; j_gene: TRBJ1-3; v_gene: TRBV28; CDR3aa: CAGGRASGNTIYF; CDR3nt: TGTGCCGGGGGGAGGGCTTCTGGAAACACCATATATTTT
d_gene: .; abundance: .; j_gene: TRBJ1-2; v_gene: TRBV19; CDR3aa: CASSSAGLRTNYGYTF; CDR3nt: TGTGCCAGTAGTTCTGCGGGACTCCGGACTAACTATGGCTACACCTTC
d_gene: .; abundance: .; j_gene: TRBJ1-2; v_gene: TRBV20-1; CDR3aa: CSASARPQGYTF; CDR3nt: TGCAGTGCTAGTGCCAGACCCCAGGGCTACACCTTC
d_gene: TRBD1; abundance: .; j_gene: TRBJ1-2; v_gene: TRBV27; CDR3aa: CASSPNPDRVRGYTF; CDR3nt: TGTGCCAGCAGTCCCAACCCTGACAGGGTCCGGGGCTACACCTTC
d_gene: .; abundance: few; j_gene: TRBJ1-5; v_gene: TRBV27; CDR3aa: CASSRRGDRTSKSEPQHF; CDR3nt: TGTGCCAGCAGTCGACGCGGGGATCGGACCTCAAAATCGGAGCCCCAGCATTTT
d_gene: .; abundance: .; j_gene: TRBJ2-7; v_gene: TRBV25-1; CDR3aa: CASSKGQSYEQYF; CDR3nt: TGTGCCAGCAGTAAGGGACAAAGCTACGAGCAGTACTTC
d_gene: .; abundance: .; j_gene: TRBJ2-7; v_gene: TRBV6-1; CDR3aa: CASTKQGFNFEQYF; CDR3nt: TGTGCCAGCACCAAACAGGGCTTTAATTTCGAGCAGTACTTC
d_gene: TRBD1; abundance: few; j_gene: TRBJ1-2; v_gene: TRBV28; CDR3aa: CASSGSMRGRFYGYTF; CDR3nt: TGTGCCAGCAGTGGATCGATGAGGGGGCGTTTCTATGGCTACACCTTC
d_gene: .; abundance: .; j_gene: TRBJ1-1; v_gene: TRBV7-2; CDR3aa: CASSATVNTEAFF; CDR3nt: TGTGCCAGCAGCGCGACAGTGAACACTGAAGCTTTCTTT
d_gene: TRBD1; abundance: .; j_gene: TRBJ2-1; v_gene: TRBV11-3; CDR3aa: CASSLRGTGGNEQFF; CDR3nt: TGTGCCAGCAGCCTACGTGGGACAGGGGGCAATGAGCAGTTCTTC
d_gene: .; abundance: .; j_gene: TRBJ2-7; v_gene: TRBV15; CDR3aa: CATALRGGYEQYF; CDR3nt: TGTGCCACAGCTCTGCGTGGCGGCTACGAGCAGTACTTC
d_gene: TRBD2; abundance: .; j_gene: TRBJ2-2; v_gene: TRBV30; CDR3aa: CAWSVGLAGATGELFF; CDR3nt: TGTGCCTGGAGTGTCGGGCTAGCGGGGGCCACCGGGGAGCTGTTTTTT
d_gene: .; abundance: .; j_gene: TRBJ1-3; v_gene: TRBV19; CDR3aa: CASTRSSGNTIYF; CDR3nt: TGTGCCAGTACCCGGTCCTCGGGAAACACCATATATTTT